One and the same sample provided the 3 T cell receptor beta chains below, sequenced in a study of cytomegalovirus exposure and HLA in healthy donors. Both 60 Vbeta primers and 13 Jbeta primers went into the PCR. The assay was immunoSEQ multiplex PCR, and TCRdb's table has in-frame clones only and misses some. The data hold about 120,000 clones, with around 80% observed a single time. The sequenced sample consisted of PBMCs. The receptors derive from a man under 40 in good health and CMV-seropositive.

The chain couples TRBV10-3 to TRBJ2-6; TRBD1 is a possible D gene (5 bases). The CDR3 runs to 17 residues. From germline, CDR1 is ENHRY and CDR2 SYGVKD. V was cut by 3 bases and J by 1 base, with 13 bases left in between. The CDR3 loop reads CAISDQVPGSGANVLTF. The DNA for the CDR3 is TGTGCCATCAGTGATCAGGTCCCAGGGTCTGGGGCCAACGTCCTGACTTTC.

Only one count was recorded for this clone. The chain couples TRBV5-4 to TRBJ2-1; 7 nucleotides line up with TRBD2. Germline values: CDR1 SGHNT, CDR2 YYREEE (reference sequence). The ends lost 0 bases at V and 5 bases at J; junction bases unmatched: 2. The CDR3 has 14 amino acids. In DNA, the CDR3 is TGTGCCAGCAGCTTGGCGGGGGGTAACAATGAGCAGTTCTTC. Its translation: CASSLAGGNNEQFF.

The genes are TRBV2 and TRBJ2-2; possible D gene TRBD1, 5 bases. This CDR3 is 16 amino acids long. Germline V gene data show CDR1 as SNHLY and CDR2 as FYNNEI. V was clipped by 4 bases and J by 4 bases, with 16 bases between them. The DNA of the CDR3 is TGTGCCAGCAGTGCCCAGGGTTTTGTCGGCACCGGGGAGCTGTTTTTT. It specifies CASSAQGFVGTGELFF.